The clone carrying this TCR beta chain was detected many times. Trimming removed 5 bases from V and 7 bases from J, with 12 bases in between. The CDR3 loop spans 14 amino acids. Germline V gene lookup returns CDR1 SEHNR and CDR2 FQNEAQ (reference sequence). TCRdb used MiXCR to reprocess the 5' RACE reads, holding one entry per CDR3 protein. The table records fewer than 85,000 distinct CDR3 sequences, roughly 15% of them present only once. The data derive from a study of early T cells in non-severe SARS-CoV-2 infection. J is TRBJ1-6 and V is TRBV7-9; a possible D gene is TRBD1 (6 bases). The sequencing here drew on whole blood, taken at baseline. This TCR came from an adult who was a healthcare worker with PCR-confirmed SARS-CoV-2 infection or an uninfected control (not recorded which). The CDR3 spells CASSPEGGNSPLHF. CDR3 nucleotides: TGTGCCAGCAGCCCCGAGGGGGGGAATTCACCCCTCCACTTT.